Listed below are T cell receptor beta chains from one sample, sequenced in a study of OX40 agonist ivuxolimab in advanced cancers. Data came from immunoSEQ multiplex PCR; TCRdb stores just in-frame clones and leaves some out. The sample holds roughly 39,000 clones, roughly 88% seen once. The source was CD4+ or CD8+ T cells sorted from blood, collected in a trial of the OX40 agonist ivuxolimab. The source is an adult with an advanced solid tumor such as melanoma, head and neck, liver or kidney cancer. Both conserved end residues are part of each CDR3. D genes are given only for firm matches. The listing skips clone size in some rows; elsewhere it reads once, few, many or a size class.

V gene	D gene	J gene	clone size	CDR3 DNA	CDR3 protein
TRBV6-6	-	TRBJ1-5	-	TGTGCCAGCGCGAGGGACCGGGCCTACAATCAGCCCCAGCATTTT	CASARDRAYNQPQHF
TRBV2	TRBD1	TRBJ1-2	-	TGTGCCAGCAGCAAACAGGGGGTAGAAGGCTACACCTTC	CASSKQGVEGYTF
TRBV11-3	-	TRBJ1-3	-	TGTGCCAGCAGCTACGGTGGGGCGGACACCATATATTTT	CASSYGGADTIYF
TRBV27	TRBD1	TRBJ2-7	-	TGTGCCAGCAGCCCTGGGACAGACTCCTACGAGCAGTACTTC	CASSPGTDSYEQYF
TRBV5-1	TRBD1	TRBJ2-7	-	TGCGCCAGCAGCTTGTGGAGTTCAGGGACAGGGGTCTCCTACGAGCAGTACTTC	CASSLWSSGTGVSYEQYF
TRBV19	-	TRBJ1-6	-	TGTGCCAGTAGCCTCCGGGGGGGCAGAAATTCACCCCTCCACTTT	CASSLRGGRNSPLHF
TRBV25-1	TRBD2	TRBJ2-7	-	TGTGCCAGCAGTGATGCGGGGGATGGGTCCTACGAGCAGTACTTC	CASSDAGDGSYEQYF
TRBV6-5	-	TRBJ1-1	-	TGTGCCAGCAGTTATGGCGGGGTCGACACTGAAGCTTTCTTT	CASSYGGVDTEAFF
TRBV18	-	TRBJ2-1	-	TGTGCCAGCTCACCTAATGTAGGAGGGGACAATGAGCAGTTCTTC	CASSPNVGGDNEQFF
TRBV19	-	TRBJ1-5	-	TGTGCCAGCGGGAAGGTGGGGCCCCAGCATTTT	CASGKVGPQHF
TRBV11-1	-	TRBJ2-4	-	TGTGCCAGCAGCTTAAGGACTCAGGCCCAAAACATTCAGTACTTC	CASSLRTQAQNIQYF
TRBV10-1	TRBD1	TRBJ2-1	few	TGCGCCAGCAGTGAAATGGACAGGGTAGGCAATGAGCAGTTCTTC	CASSEMDRVGNEQFF
TRBV7-2	TRBD2	TRBJ2-7	-	TGTGCCAGCAGCACCCAAGGGACTAGCGGAGTCTACGAGCAGTACTTC	CASSTQGTSGVYEQYF
TRBV29-1	-	TRBJ2-5	-	TGCAGCGTTCACACCTTAGAGACCCAGTACTTC	CSVHTLETQYF
TRBV27	TRBD1	TRBJ2-7	-	TGTGCCAGCAGGCCGGGACAGTCAAGCTCCTACGAGCAGTACTTC	CASRPGQSSSYEQYF
TRBV2	TRBD1	TRBJ2-2	-	TGTGCCAGCAGACAGGGGAGCACCGGGGAGCTGTTTTTT	CASRQGSTGELFF
TRBV28	-	TRBJ1-5	-	TGTGCCAGCAGTTTACTAGGTGGAGAGGGGAGCCAGCCCCAGCATTTT	CASSLLGGEGSQPQHF
TRBV28	TRBD1	TRBJ1-3	-	TGTGCCAGCAGTTTATCCACCGGGACAGGGCTCGGAAACACCATATATTTT	CASSLSTGTGLGNTIYF
TRBV28	TRBD2	TRBJ2-1	-	TGTGCCAGCAGTCCTCAAATGGGCGGGAGGGCCGTTCATGAGCAGTTCTTC	CASSPQMGGRAVHEQFF
TRBV28	-	TRBJ2-3	-	TGTGCCAGCAGTTTAATCGGGCGTTCCACAGATACGCAGTATTTT	CASSLIGRSTDTQYF
TRBV7-9	-	TRBJ2-7	-	TGTGCCAGCAGCTTAGCGGGAAGTCGTCCCTTCGAGCAGTACTTC	CASSLAGSRPFEQYF
TRBV7-8	-	TRBJ1-2	few	TGTGCCAGCAGCGACTACGTCTATGGCTACACCTTC	CASSDYVYGYTF
TRBV7-6	TRBD1	TRBJ1-3	-	TGTGCCAGCAGCTTACAAGGCGCGGGACAGCCTCGAGGCACCATATATTTT	CASSLQGAGQPRGTIYF
TRBV20-1	-	TRBJ1-4	-	TGCAGTGCTAGAGCTAATGAAAAACTGTTTTTT	CSARANEKLFF
TRBV28	TRBD1	TRBJ1-5	few	TGTGCCAGCAGTGCCCTAGGGACAGGGGCTCAGCCCCAGCATTTT	CASSALGTGAQPQHF
TRBV29-1	TRBD2	TRBJ2-3	-	TGCAGCGCAATTAGCGGGAGAACAGATACGCAGTATTTT	CSAISGRTDTQYF
TRBV19	TRBD1	TRBJ2-7	-	TGTGCCAGTAGACGGACAGGGAACACCCTCTACGAGCAGTACTTC	CASRRTGNTLYEQYF
TRBV14	-	TRBJ2-1	-	TGTGCCAGCAGCCCCGCCTTAGTAACCCTAAGCTCCTACAATGAGCAGTTCTTC	CASSPALVTLSSYNEQFF
TRBV28	-	TRBJ2-4	-	TGTGCCAGCAGTGGGTCTTACGGGGCCAAAAACATTCAGTACTTC	CASSGSYGAKNIQYF
TRBV18	-	TRBJ2-3	once	TGTGCCAGCTCACCACAGACCGGGTCACCCACAGATACGCAGTATTTT	CASSPQTGSPTDTQYF
TRBV6-5	TRBD2	TRBJ2-7	-	TGTGCCAGCAGCAGGACTAGGAGCGCGAGCGAGCAGTACTTC	CASSRTRSASEQYF
TRBV4-1	-	TRBJ1-5	-	TGCGCCAGCAGCCAAGAAAGGCAGGGATTCACTCAGCCCCAGCATTTT	CASSQERQGFTQPQHF
TRBV19	TRBD1	TRBJ2-1	-	TGTGCCAGTAAGATTACAGGGGGCTCCTACAATGAGCAGTTCTTC	CASKITGGSYNEQFF
TRBV15	TRBD1	TRBJ1-5	-	TGTGCCACCTCGGACAGGGTGAAAAGACAGCCCCAGCATTTT	CATSDRVKRQPQHF
TRBV4-1	-	TRBJ1-5	once	TGCGCCAGCAGCCACAGCACAGATACGCAGCATTTT	CASSHSTDTQHF
TRBV14	-	TRBJ2-1	once	TGTGCCAGCAGCCATAGAGGGATCAATGAGCAGTTCTTC	CASSHRGINEQFF
TRBV30	TRBD2	TRBJ2-3	-	TGTGCCTGGACAAGCGGGAACGCAGATACGCAGTATTTT	CAWTSGNADTQYF
TRBV9	-	TRBJ2-1	-	TGTGCCAGCAGCGGTACAGTCTACAATGAGCAGTTCTTC	CASSGTVYNEQFF
TRBV6-4	-	TRBJ2-5	-	TGTGCCAGCAGTCAGGATATCCAAGAGACCCAGTACTTC	CASSQDIQETQYF
TRBV28	-	TRBJ2-7	-	TGTGCCAGCAGAGCTGAGACAGTCTCCTACGAGCAGTACTTC	CASRAETVSYEQYF
TRBV7-2	TRBD1	TRBJ1-1	-	TGTGCCAGCAGCCTGGCTCAGACAGGGAGTGTTGAAGCTTTCTTT	CASSLAQTGSVEAFF
TRBV19	-	TRBJ2-7	-	TGTGCCAGTAGTATTTCCGGGGGGCCTTCCTACGAGCAGTACTTC	CASSISGGPSYEQYF
TRBV18	-	TRBJ2-7	-	TGTGCCAGCTCACCCTCCGGGACACGCTCCTACGAGCAGTACTTC	CASSPSGTRSYEQYF
TRBV18	-	TRBJ2-1	-	TGTGCCAGCTCACCGGCGCGTGGGTTTGAGCAGTTCTTC	CASSPARGFEQFF
TRBV11-2	TRBD2	TRBJ2-7	-	TGTGCCAGCAGCTTAGGGACTAGCGGTAACGAGCAGTACTTC	CASSLGTSGNEQYF
TRBV7-6	-	TRBJ2-5	once	TGTGCCAGCACCCTTTGGCAGGGTCAGGAGACCCAGTACTTC	CASTLWQGQETQYF